This TCR beta chain was captured by sequencing in a study of blood T cell repertoires in COVID-19. Overall study context: Material from acute and convalescent COVID-19 was sourced from the United States, Italy and Spain. T cells, B-cell-depleted T cells, or PBMCs provided the cDNA or gDNA that served as material.

This clone was picked up one time. Data came from immunoSEQ multiplex PCR; TCRdb stores just in-frame clones and leaves some out. Here the sample spans around 130,000 clones, more than 75% being singletons. The V gene lost 4 bases and the J gene lost 8 bases, with 14 bases spanning the gap. The CDR3 totals 13 residues. From germline, CDR1 is LGHDT and CDR2 YNNKEL (reference sequence). The chain recombines TRBV3-1 (or the pseudogene TRBV3-2) with TRBJ1-2; no clear D gene. Sequenced sample: peripheral blood. The TCR comes from a man between 60 and 70 years old with acute or convalescent COVID-19. The CDR3 nucleotides are TGTGCCAGCAGCCTCCGGGCCAGCGGAGGCTACACCTTC. Amino acids: CASSLRASGGYTF.